This TCR beta chain came from a study of T cells in tuberculosis. Study-level results: Active tuberculosis cases were adults; controls were adolescents. Classification accuracy was 87% (AUROC 0.7 to 0.95) with the GMM-specific repertoire.

Some clones are missing from TCRdb's copy, which holds only in-frame ones; the method was immunoSEQ multiplex PCR. The sample lists fewer than 45,000 clones, 90% to 95% seen once, with less than 8.5% in the top ten. Latent tuberculosis screening used tuberculin skin test and IGRA at entry. Each clinical donor contributed on average roughly 92,000 T cells from unsorted cryopreserved PBMC. This CDR3 contains 13 residues. Germline CDR1 and CDR2: SQVTM and ANQGSEA. V lost 4 bases to trimming and J lost 0 bases, with 10 bases between them. As concerns this clone: Its antigen is currently unknown.

The chain combines TRBV29-1 with TRBJ2-7; D is possibly TRBD1 (6 bases). The TCR was taken from a donor aged 10 to 29 with latent tuberculosis or without tuberculosis infection. The material sequenced was PBMCs. The CDR3 sequence is CSVGGQASYEQYF. The DNA for the CDR3 is TGCAGCGTTGGGGGGCAGGCCTCCTACGAGCAGTACTTC.